This T cell receptor beta chain was sequenced during a study of CD8 T cell repertoires and HIV-1 epitope variants. The overall study: Control wells had CMV/EBV/flu peptides, negative Ebola AY9, or no peptide. Autologous T cell-negative cells served as antigen-presenting cells in equal numbers. 1M T cells were kept uncultured as a baseline.

Method: immunoSEQ multiplex PCR; TCRdb's copy keeps in-frame clones and lacks some. This sample has some 87,000 clones, with approximately 70% found just once. CDR3 length equals 15 residues. V gave up 6 bases and J gave up 4 bases; unmatched junction bases: 5. The V gene's germline CDR1 is LNHDA and CDR2 SQIVND (reference sequence). This receptor was obtained from a male donor with HIV. Sequences were obtained from uncultured baseline CD8+ T cells from peripheral blood mononuclear cells (PBMCs). The chain is built from TRBV19 and TRBJ2-1; 11 nucleotides agree with TRBD2. This CDR3 reads CASRLAGAQYNEQFF. For the CDR3, the DNA is TGTGCCAGTAGACTAGCGGGGGCCCAATACAATGAGCAGTTCTTC.